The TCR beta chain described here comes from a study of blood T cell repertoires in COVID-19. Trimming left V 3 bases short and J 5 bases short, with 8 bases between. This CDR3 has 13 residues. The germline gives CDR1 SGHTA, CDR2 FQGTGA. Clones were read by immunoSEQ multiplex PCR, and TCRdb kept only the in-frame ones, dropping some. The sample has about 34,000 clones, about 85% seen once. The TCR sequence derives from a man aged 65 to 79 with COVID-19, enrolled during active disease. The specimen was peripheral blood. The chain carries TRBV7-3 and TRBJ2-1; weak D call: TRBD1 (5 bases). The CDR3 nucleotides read TGTGCCAGCAGCTTGGGGCTTAACAATGAGCAGTTCTTC. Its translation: CASSLGLNNEQFF. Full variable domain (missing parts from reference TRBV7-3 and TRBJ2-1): GAGVSQTPSNKVTEKGKYVELRCDPISGHTALYWYRQSLGQGPEFLIYFQGTGAADDSGLPNDRFFAVRPEGSVSTLKIQRTERGDSAVYLCASSLGLNNEQFFGPGTRLTVL.